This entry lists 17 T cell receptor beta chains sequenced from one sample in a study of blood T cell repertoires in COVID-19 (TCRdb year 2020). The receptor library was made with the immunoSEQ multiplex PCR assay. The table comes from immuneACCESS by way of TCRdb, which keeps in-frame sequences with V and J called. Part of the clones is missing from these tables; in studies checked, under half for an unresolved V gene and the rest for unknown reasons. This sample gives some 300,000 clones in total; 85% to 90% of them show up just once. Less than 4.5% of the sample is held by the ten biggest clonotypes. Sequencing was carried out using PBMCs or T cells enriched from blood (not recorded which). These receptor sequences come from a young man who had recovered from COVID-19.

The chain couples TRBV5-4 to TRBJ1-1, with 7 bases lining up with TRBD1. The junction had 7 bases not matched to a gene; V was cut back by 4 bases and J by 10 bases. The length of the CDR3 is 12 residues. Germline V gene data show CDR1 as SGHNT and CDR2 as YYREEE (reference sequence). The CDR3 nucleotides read TGTGCCAGCAGCCCAGACAGGGAAGGAGCTTTCTTT. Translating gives CASSPDREGAFF.

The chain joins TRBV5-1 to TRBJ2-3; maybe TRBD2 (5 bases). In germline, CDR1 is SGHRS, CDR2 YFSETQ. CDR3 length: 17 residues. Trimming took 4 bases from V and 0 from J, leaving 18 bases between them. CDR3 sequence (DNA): TGCGCCAGCAGCACATCCCCGGGAAGTACGAGCACAGATACGCAGTATTTT. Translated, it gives CASSTSPGSTSTDTQYF. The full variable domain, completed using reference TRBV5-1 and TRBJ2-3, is KAGVTQTPRYLIKTRGQQVTLSCSPISGHRSVSWYQQTPGQGLQFLFEYFSETQRNKGNFPGRFSGRQFSNSRSEMNVSTLELGDSALYLCASSTSPGSTSTDTQYFGPGTRLTVL.

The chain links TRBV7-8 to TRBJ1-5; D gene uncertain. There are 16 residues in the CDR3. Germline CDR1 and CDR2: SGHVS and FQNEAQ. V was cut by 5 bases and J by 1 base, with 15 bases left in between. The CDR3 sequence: CASSPPGPRSNQPQHF. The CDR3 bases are TGTGCCAGCAGCCCTCCGGGTCCTCGGAGCAATCAGCCCCAGCATTTT.

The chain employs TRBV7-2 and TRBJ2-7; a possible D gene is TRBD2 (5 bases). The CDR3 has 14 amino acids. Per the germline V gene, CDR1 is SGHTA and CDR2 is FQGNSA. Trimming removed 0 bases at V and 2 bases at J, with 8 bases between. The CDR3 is CASSLAGDPYEQYF. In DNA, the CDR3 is TGTGCCAGCAGCTTAGCGGGAGACCCCTACGAGCAGTACTTC.

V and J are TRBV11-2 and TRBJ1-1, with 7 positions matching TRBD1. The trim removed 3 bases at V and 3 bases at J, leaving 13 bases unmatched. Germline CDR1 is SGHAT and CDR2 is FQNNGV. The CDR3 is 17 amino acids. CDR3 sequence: CASSLGGRQRGHTEAFF. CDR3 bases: TGTGCCAGCAGCTTGGGGGGACGACAAAGGGGGCACACTGAAGCTTTCTTT.

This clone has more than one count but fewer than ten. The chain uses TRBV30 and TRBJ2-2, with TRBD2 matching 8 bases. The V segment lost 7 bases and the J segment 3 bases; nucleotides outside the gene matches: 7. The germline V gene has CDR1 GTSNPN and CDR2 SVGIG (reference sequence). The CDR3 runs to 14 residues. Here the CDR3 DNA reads TGTGCCTCCACGGGGGGGGATGACACCGGGGAGCTGTTTTTT. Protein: CASTGGDDTGELFF.

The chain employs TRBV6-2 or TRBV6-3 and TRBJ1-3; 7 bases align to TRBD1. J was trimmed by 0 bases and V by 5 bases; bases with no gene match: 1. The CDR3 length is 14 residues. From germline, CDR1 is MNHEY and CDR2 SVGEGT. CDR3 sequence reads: CASSRDSSGNTIYF. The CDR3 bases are TGTGCCAGCAGTAGGGACAGCTCTGGAAACACCATATATTTT.

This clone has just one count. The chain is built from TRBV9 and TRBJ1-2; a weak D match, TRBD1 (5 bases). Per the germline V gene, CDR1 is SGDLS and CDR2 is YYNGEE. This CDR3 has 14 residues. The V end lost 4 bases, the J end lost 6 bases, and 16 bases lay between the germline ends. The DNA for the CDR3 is TGTGCCAGCAGCCCCCCGGGAGGGGCGGATGGCTACACCTTC. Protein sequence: CASSPPGGADGYTF. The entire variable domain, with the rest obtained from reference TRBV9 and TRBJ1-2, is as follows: DSGVTQTPKHLITATGQRVTLRCSPRSGDLSVYWYQQSLDQGLQFLIQYYNGEERAKGNILERFSAQQFPDLHSELNLSSLELGDSALYFCASSPPGGADGYTFGSGTRLTVV.

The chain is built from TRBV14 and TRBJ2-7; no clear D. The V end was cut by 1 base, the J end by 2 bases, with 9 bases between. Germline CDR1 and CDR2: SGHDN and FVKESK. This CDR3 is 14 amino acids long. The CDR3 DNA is TGTGCCAGCAGCCAAGCGATCGAGACCTACGAGCAGTACTTC. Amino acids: CASSQAIETYEQYF.

In DNA, the CDR3 is TGTGCCAGTAGTATAGCGGGAGGGACCTACAATGAGCAGTTCTTC. This encodes CASSIAGGTYNEQFF. V is TRBV19 and J is TRBJ2-1; 8 nucleotides match TRBD2. CDR3 length: 15 amino acids. Germline CDR1 and CDR2: LNHDA and SQIVND (reference sequence). Losses at the gene ends were 1 base for V and 2 bases for J; bases not matched to a gene: 1.

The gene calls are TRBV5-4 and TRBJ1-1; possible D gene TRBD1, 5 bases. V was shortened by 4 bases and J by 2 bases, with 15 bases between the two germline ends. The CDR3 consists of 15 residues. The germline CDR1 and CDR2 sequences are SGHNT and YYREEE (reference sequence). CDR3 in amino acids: CASSPGGAPNTEAFF. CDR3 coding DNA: TGTGCCAGCAGCCCCGGCGGGGCCCCTAACACTGAAGCTTTCTTT. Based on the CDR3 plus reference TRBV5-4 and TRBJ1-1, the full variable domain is ETGVTQSPTHLIKTRGQQVTLRCSSQSGHNTVSWYQQALGQGPQFIFQYYREEENGRGNFPPRFSGLQFPNYSSELNVNALELDDSALYLCASSPGGAPNTEAFFGQGTRLTVV.

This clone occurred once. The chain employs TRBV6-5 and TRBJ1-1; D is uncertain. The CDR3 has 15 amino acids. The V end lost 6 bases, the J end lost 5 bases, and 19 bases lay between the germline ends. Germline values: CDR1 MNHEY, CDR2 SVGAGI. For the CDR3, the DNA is TGTGCCAGCAGGGGGTGGCGCGGGCCGGGGACTGAAGCTTTCTTT. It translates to CASRGWRGPGTEAFF.

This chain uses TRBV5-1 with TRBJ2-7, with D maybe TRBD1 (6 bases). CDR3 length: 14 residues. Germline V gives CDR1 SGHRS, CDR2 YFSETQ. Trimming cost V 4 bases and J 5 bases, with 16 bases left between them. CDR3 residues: CASSDTFRGNEQYF. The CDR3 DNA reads TGCGCCAGCAGCGACACCTTCAGGGGAAACGAGCAGTACTTC. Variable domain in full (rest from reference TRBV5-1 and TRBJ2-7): KAGVTQTPRYLIKTRGQQVTLSCSPISGHRSVSWYQQTPGQGLQFLFEYFSETQRNKGNFPGRFSGRQFSNSRSEMNVSTLELGDSALYLCASSDTFRGNEQYFGPGTRLTVT.

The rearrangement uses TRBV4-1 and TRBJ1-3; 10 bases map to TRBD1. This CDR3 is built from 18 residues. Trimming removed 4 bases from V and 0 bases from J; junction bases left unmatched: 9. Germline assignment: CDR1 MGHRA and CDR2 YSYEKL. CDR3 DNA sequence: TGCGCCAGCAGCCTACGGGTGGGGACAGGGGACTCTGGAAACACCATATATTTT. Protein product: CASSLRVGTGDSGNTIYF.

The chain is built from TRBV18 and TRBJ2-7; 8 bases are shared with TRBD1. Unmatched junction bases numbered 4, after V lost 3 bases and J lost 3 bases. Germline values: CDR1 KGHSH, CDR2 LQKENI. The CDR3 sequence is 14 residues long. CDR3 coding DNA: TGTGCCAGCTCACCCGGACAGGGTTTCTACGAGCAGTACTTC. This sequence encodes CASSPGQGFYEQYF.

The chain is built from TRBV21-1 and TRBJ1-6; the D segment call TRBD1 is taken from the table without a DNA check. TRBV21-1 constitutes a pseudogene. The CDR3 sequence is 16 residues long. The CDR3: CASSDWTGSYNSPLHF. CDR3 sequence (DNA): TGTGCCAGCAGCGACTGGACAGGCTCCTATAATTCACCCCTCCACTTT.

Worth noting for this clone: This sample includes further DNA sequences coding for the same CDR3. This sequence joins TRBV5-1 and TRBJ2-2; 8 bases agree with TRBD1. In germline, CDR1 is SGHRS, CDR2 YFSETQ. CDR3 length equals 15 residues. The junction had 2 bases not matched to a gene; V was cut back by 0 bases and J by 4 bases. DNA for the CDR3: TGCGCCAGCAGCTTGGTACAGGGGGGCACCGGGGAGCTGTTTTTT. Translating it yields CASSLVQGGTGELFF.